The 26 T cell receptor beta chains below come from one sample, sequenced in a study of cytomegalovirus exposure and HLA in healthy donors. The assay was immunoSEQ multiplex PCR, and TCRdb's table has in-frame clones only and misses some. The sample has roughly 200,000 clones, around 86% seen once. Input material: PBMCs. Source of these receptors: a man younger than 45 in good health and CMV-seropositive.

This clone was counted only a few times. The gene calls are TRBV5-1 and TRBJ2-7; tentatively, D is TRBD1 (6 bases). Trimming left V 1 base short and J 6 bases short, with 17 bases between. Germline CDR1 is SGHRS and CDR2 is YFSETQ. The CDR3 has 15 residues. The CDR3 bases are TGCGCCAGCAGCTTGATCTCTGAGGGGGATGGCGAGCAGTACTTC. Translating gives CASSLISEGDGEQYF.

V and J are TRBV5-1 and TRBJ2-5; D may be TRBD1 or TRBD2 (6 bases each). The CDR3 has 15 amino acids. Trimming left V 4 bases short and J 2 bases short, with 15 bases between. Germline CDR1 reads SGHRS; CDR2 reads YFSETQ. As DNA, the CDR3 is TGCGCCAGCAGCCCCGGTGGGGGGCAGCAAGAGACCCAGTACTTC. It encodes CASSPGGGQQETQYF.

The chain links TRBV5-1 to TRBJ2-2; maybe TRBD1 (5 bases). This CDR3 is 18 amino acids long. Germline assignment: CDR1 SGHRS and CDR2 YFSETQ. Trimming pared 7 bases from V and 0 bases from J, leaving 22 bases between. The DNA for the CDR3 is TGCGCCAGCCAACCCGCAAAAAGACAGACCTCGAACACCGGGGAGCTGTTTTTT. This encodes CASQPAKRQTSNTGELFF.

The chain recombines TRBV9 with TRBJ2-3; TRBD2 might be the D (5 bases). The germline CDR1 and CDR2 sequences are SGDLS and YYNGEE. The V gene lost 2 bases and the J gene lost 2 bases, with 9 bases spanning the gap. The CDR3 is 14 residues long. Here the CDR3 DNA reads TGTGCCAGCAGCGTCCAGGACTTCACAGATACGCAGTATTTT. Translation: CASSVQDFTDTQYF.

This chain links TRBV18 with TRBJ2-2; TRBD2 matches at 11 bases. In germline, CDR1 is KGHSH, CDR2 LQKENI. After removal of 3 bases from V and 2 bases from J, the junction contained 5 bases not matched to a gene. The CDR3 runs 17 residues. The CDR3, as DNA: TGTGCCAGCTCACCGTACCTAGCGGGAGGTAACACCGGGGAGCTGTTTTTT. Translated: CASSPYLAGGNTGELFF.

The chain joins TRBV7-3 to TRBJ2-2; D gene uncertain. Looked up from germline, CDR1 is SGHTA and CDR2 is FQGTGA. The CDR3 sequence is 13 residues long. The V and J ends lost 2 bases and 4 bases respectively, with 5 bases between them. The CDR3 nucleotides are TGTGCCAGCAGCTTAGCTGGCACCGGGGAGCTGTTTTTT. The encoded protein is CASSLAGTGELFF.

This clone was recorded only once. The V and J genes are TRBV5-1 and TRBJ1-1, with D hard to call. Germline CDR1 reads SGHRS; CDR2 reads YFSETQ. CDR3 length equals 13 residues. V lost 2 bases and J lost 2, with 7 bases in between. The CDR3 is CASSFQANTEAFF. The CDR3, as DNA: TGCGCCAGCAGCTTCCAGGCCAACACTGAAGCTTTCTTT.

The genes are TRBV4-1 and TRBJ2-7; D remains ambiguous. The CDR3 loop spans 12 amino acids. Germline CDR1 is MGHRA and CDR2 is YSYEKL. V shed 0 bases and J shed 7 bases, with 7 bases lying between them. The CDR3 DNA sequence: TGCGCCAGCAGCCAAGATAGTGTTGAGCAGTACTTC. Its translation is CASSQDSVEQYF.

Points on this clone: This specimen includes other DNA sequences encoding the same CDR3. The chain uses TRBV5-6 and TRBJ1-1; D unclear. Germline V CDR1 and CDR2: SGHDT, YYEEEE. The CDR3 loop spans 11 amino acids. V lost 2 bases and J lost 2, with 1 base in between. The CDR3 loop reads CASSFNTEAFF. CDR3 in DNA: TGTGCCAGCAGCTTCAACACTGAAGCTTTCTTT.

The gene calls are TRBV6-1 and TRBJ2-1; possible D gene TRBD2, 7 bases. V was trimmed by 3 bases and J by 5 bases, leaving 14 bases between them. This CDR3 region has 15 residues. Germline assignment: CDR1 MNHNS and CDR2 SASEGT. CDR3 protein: CASSDRGGVNNEQFF. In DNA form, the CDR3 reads TGTGCCAGCAGTGACAGAGGGGGGGTTAACAATGAGCAGTTCTTC.

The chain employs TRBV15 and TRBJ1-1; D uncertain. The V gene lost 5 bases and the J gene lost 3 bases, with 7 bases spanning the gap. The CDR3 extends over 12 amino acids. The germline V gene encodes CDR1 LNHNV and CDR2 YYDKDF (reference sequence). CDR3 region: CATSSRDTEAFF. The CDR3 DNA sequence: TGTGCCACCAGCTCCCGGGACACTGAAGCTTTCTTT.

The CDR3 DNA sequence: TGTGCCAGCAGAGACGTTGATCAGCCCCAGCATTTT. Its translation: CASRDVDQPQHF. V gene TRBV28 combines with J gene TRBJ1-5, with D unresolved. V lost 6 bases and J lost 5, with 8 bases in between. CDR3 length equals 12 residues. CDR1 MDHEN and CDR2 SYDVKM come from the germline V gene.

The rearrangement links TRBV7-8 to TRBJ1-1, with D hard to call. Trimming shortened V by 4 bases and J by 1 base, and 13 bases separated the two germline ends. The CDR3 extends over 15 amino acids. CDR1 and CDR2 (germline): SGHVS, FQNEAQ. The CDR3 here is CASSSLRAANTEAFF. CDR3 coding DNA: TGTGCCAGCAGCTCCCTCCGGGCCGCGAACACTGAAGCTTTCTTT. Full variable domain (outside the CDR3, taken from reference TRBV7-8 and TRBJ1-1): GAGVSQSPRYKVAKRGQDVALRCDPISGHVSLFWYQQALGQGPEFLTYFQNEAQLDKSGLPSDRFFAERPEGSVSTLKIQRTQQEDSAVYLCASSSLRAANTEAFFGQGTRLTVV.

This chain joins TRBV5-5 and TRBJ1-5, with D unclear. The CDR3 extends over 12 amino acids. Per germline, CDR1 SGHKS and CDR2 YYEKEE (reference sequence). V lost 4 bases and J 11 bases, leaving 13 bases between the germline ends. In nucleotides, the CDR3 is TGTGCCAGCAGCGCGGACGGTGCGTCCCAGCATTTT. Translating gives CASSADGASQHF. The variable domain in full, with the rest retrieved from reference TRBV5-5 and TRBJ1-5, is DAGVTQSPTHLIKTRGQQVTLRCSPISGHKSVSWYQQVLGQGPQFIFQYYEKEERGRGNFPDRFSARQFPNYSSELNVNALLLGDSALYLCASSADGASQHFGDGTRLSIL.

The CDR3 nucleotides are TGTGCCAGCAGCTTGGACGGGATCTATGGCTACACCTTC. The encoded protein is CASSLDGIYGYTF. The genes are TRBV5-4 and TRBJ1-2; D not certain. The ends were cut back, 0 bases at V and 4 bases at J, with 7 bases in the middle. There are 13 residues in the CDR3. Germline lookup yields CDR1 SGHNT and CDR2 YYREEE (reference sequence).

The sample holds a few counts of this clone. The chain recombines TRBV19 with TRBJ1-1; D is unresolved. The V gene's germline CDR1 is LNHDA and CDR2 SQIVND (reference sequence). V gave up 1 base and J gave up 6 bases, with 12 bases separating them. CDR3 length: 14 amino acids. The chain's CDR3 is CASSIGGAGAEAFF. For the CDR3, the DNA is TGTGCCAGTAGTATAGGAGGCGCGGGAGCTGAAGCTTTCTTT.

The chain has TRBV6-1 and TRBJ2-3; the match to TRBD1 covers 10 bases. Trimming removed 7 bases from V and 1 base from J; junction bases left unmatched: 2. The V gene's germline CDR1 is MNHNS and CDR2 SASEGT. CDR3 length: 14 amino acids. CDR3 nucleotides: TGTGCCAGCACTGGGACAGGGGGCACAGATACGCAGTATTTT. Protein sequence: CASTGTGGTDTQYF.

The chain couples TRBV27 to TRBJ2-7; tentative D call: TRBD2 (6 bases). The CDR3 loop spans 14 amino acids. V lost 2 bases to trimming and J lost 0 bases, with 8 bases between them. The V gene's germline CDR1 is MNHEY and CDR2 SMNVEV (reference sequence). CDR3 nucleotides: TGTGCCAGCAGTTTAGGGACTCGCTCCTACGAGCAGTACTTC. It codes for CASSLGTRSYEQYF.

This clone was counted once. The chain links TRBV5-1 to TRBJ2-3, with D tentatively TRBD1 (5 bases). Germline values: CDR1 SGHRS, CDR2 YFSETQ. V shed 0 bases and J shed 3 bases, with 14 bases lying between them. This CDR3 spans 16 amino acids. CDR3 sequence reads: CASSLEGRAWTDTQYF. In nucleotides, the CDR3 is TGCGCCAGCAGCTTGGAGGGCAGGGCTTGGACAGATACGCAGTATTTT.

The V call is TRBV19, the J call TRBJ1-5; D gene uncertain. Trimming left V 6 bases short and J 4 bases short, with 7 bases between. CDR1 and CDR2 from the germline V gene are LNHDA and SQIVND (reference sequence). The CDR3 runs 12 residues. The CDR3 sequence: CASRPNNQPQHF. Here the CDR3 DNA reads TGTGCCAGTAGACCGAATAATCAGCCCCAGCATTTT.

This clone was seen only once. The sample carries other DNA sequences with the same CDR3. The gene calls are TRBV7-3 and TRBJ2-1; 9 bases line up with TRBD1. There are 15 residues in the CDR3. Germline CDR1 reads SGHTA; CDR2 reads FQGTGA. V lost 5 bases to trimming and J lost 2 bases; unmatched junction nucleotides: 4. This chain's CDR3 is CASSLDRGTYNEQFF. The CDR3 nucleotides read TGTGCCAGCAGCCTCGACAGGGGGACCTACAATGAGCAGTTCTTC.

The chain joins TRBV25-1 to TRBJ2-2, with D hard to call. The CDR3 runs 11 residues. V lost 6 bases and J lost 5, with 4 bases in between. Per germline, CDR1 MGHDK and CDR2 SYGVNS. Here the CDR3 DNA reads TGTGCCAGCAGAGCTACCGGGGAGCTGTTTTTT. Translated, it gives CASRATGELFF.

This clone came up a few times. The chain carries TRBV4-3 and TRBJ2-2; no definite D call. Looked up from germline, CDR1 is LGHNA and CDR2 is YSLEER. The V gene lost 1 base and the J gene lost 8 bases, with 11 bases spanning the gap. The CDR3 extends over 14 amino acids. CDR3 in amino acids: CASSQGQFPGELFF. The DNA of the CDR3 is TGCGCCAGCAGCCAAGGTCAATTTCCTGGGGAGCTGTTTTTT.

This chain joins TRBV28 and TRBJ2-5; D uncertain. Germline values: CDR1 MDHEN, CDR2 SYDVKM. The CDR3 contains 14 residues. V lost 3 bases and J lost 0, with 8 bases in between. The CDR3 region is CASSLEHDQETQYF. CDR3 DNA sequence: TGTGCCAGCAGTTTGGAACACGACCAAGAGACCCAGTACTTC.

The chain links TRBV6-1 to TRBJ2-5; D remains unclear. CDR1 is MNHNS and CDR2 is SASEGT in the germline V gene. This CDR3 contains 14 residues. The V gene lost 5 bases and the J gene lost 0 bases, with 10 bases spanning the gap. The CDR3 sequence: CASSQGRHQETQYF. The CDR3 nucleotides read TGTGCCAGCAGTCAAGGACGCCACCAAGAGACCCAGTACTTC.

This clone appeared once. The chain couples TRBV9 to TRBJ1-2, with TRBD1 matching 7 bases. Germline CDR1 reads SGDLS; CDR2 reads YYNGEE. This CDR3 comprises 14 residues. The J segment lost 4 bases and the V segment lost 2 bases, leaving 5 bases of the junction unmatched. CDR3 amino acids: CASSVQTGTYGYTF. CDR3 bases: TGTGCCAGCAGCGTCCAGACAGGGACCTATGGCTACACCTTC.